Following are 2 T cell receptor beta chains from one sample sequenced in a study of cytomegalovirus exposure and HLA in healthy donors. The PCR made use of 60 Vbeta and 13 Jbeta primers. Some clones are missing from TCRdb's copy, which holds only in-frame ones; the method was immunoSEQ multiplex PCR. This table holds 110,000 to 150,000 clones, about four fifths found once. The material sequenced was PBMCs. The source of these receptors is a woman in her forties in good health and CMV-seropositive.

This chain uses TRBV9 with TRBJ2-3; D is possibly TRBD1 (6 bases). The CDR3 runs to 17 residues. Germline loops: CDR1 SGDLS, CDR2 YYNGEE. Trimming pared 3 bases from V and 1 base from J, leaving 18 bases between. CDR3 region: CASSAGTGLKGTDTQYF. CDR3 nucleotide sequence: TGTGCCAGCAGCGCAGGTACAGGGCTGAAAGGCACAGATACGCAGTATTTT. Filled out from reference TRBV9 and TRBJ2-3, the complete variable domain reads DSGVTQTPKHLITATGQRVTLRCSPRSGDLSVYWYQQSLDQGLQFLIQYYNGEERAKGNILERFSAQQFPDLHSELNLSSLELGDSALYFCASSAGTGLKGTDTQYFGPGTRLTVL.

The rearrangement joins TRBV18 to TRBJ2-7; TRBD1 agrees at 7 bases. V was clipped by 3 bases and J by 3 bases; unmatched bases: 2. The CDR3 runs 13 residues. Germline V gene lookup returns CDR1 KGHSH and CDR2 LQKENI. CDR3 nucleotides: TGTGCCAGCTCACCCGGGACAGTCTACGAGCAGTACTTC. It is translated as CASSPGTVYEQYF.